This note documents a single T cell receptor (beta chain) sequence. The antigen is not known. The junction departs from the called germline gene at one end, perhaps through a read error. The CDR3 end is not reached by the read, which stops 3 residues before it; the germline J gene fills it in. All donors had a single incident cervical HPV16 infection, not prevalent. Cervical HPV DNA detected by MY09/MY11 PCR, typed by dot-blot. The sample is drawn from a study of T cells in women clearing cervical HPV infection. Study-wide background: Control women cleared a single incident HPV16 infection within 12 months. Broader study findings: T-cell numbers per sample were unknown and may explain richness differences.

CDR1 and CDR2 (germline): LNHDA, SQIVND (reference sequence). CDR3 length: 16 residues. The protocol was immunoSEQ multiplex PCR, while the TCRdb copy is restricted to in-frame clones and leaves out a portion. This sample's clone table lists fewer than 40,000 clones. The sample was blood buffy coat. This chain links TRBV19 with TRBJ1-2; D gene ambiguous. The clonotype originates from a woman aged 18 to 75 with a cervical HPV16 infection that either progressed to CIN3+ or cleared (not recorded which). The chain's CDR3 is CASSLDSGPVNYGYTF. The CDR3 bases that were read are TGTGCCAGTAGTCTAGATTCCGGTCCGGTCAACTATGGC.